What follows are 9 T cell receptor beta chains derived from one specimen sequenced in a study of early T cells in non-severe SARS-CoV-2 infection. TCRdb ran MiXCR on the 5' RACE reads and lists one entry per CDR3 protein. The data show some 16,000 distinct CDR3 sequences, about 4.8% seen once. Sequences were obtained from whole blood. The receptor set was obtained from an adult who was a healthcare worker with PCR-confirmed SARS-CoV-2 infection or an uninfected control (not recorded which).

This clonotype was seen repeatedly, ten times or more. This chain connects TRBV3-1 to TRBJ2-7; 10 bases line up with TRBD2. V was clipped by 1 base and J by 3 bases; unmatched bases: 0. Germline lookup yields CDR1 LGHDT and CDR2 YNNKEL (reference sequence). CDR3 length equals 14 residues. This chain's CDR3 is CASSQGTSGYEQYF. The CDR3 nucleotides are TGTGCCAGCAGCCAAGGGACTAGCGGCTACGAGCAGTACTTC.

This clonotype appeared many times. The chain couples TRBV7-2 to TRBJ2-5, with unresolved D. V lost 0 bases, J lost 4 bases, and 6 bases lay in between. The CDR3 runs 13 residues. Germline V gives CDR1 SGHTA, CDR2 FQGNSA. The DNA of the CDR3 is TGTGCCAGCAGCTTAGCCCCCCGAGAGACCCAGTACTTC. It specifies CASSLAPRETQYF.

This clonotype was seen many times. V is TRBV7-2 and J is TRBJ1-2; TRBD1 agrees at 9 bases. The CDR3 contains 14 residues. V dropped 4 bases and J dropped 4; count of bases not matched to a gene: 4. Germline-derived CDR1 and CDR2 are SGHTA and FQGNSA. The CDR3 here is CASSSQTGGYGYTF. CDR3 DNA: TGTGCCAGCAGCTCCCAGACAGGGGGCTATGGCTACACCTTC.

Ten or more counts support this clonotype. The J gene is TRBJ2-1, the V gene TRBV5-1, with D possibly being TRBD1 (5 bases). Trimming left V 0 bases short and J 13 bases short, with 11 bases between. The CDR3 runs 12 residues. From germline, CDR1 is SGHRS and CDR2 YFSETQ. CDR3: CASSLVGRLQFF. The CDR3 nucleotides read TGCGCCAGCAGCTTGGTGGGGCGATTACAGTTCTTC.

By sample share, this clonotype is medium-sized (0.01 to 0.1%). CDR3 nucleotide sequence: TGTGCCAGCACCCCCCGGACAGCATATGGCTACACCTTC. It specifies CASTPRTAYGYTF. The chain has TRBV6-5 and TRBJ1-2; a possible D gene is TRBD1 (6 bases). CDR1 and CDR2 from the germline V gene are MNHEY and SVGAGI. Trimming took off 7 bases at V and 5 bases at J, with 14 bases between the two ends. This CDR3 region has 13 residues.

In its sample, this clonotype was seen many times. V gene TRBV20-1 combines with J gene TRBJ2-3, with D hard to call. Germline CDR1 is DFQATT and CDR2 is SNEGSKA (reference sequence). V lost 2 bases and J 2 bases, leaving 2 bases between the germline ends. This CDR3 has 11 residues. CDR3 nucleotides: TGCAGTGCTAGACCCACAGATACGCAGTATTTT. Protein product: CSARPTDTQYF.

This chain joins TRBV4-3 and TRBJ2-1, with D unresolved. Germline assignment: CDR1 LGHNA and CDR2 YSLEER. CDR3 length: 12 amino acids. V was cut by 1 base and J by 10 bases, with 8 bases left in between. This CDR3 reads CASSQGEREQFF. The CDR3 region has the DNA TGCGCCAGCAGCCAAGGGGAACGCGAGCAGTTCTTC.

This clonotype was seen repeatedly, ten times or more. Here the CDR3 reads CASSYAASYNEQFF. The CDR3 DNA sequence: TGTGCCAGCAGTTATGCGGCATCCTACAATGAGCAGTTCTTC. The V and J genes are TRBV6-2 or TRBV6-3 and TRBJ2-1, with D unresolved. Germline CDR1 and CDR2: MNHEY and SVGEGT. V lost 3 bases and J lost 1, with 7 bases in between. This CDR3 contains 14 residues.

The chain joins TRBV20-1 to TRBJ1-5; 8 nucleotides agree with TRBD1. The germline gives CDR1 DFQATT, CDR2 SNEGSKA (reference sequence). Germline trimming cut 6 bases from V and 1 base from J; bases unmatched to any gene: 5. The CDR3 sequence is 14 residues long. CDR3 region: CSASDRASNQPQHF. CDR3 sequence (DNA): TGCAGTGCATCGGACAGGGCCAGCAATCAGCCCCAGCATTTT.